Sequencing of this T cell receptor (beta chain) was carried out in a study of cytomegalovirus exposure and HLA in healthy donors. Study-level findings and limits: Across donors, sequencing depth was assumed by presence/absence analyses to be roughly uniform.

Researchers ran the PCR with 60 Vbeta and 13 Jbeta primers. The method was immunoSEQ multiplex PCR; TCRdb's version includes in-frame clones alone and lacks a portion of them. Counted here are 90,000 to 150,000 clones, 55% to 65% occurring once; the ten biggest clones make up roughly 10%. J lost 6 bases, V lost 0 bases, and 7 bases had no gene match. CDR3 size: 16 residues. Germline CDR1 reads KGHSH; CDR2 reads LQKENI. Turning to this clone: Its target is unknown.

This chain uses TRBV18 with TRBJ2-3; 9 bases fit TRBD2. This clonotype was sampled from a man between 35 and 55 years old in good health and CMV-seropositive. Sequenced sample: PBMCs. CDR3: CASSPPNSGSSDTQYF. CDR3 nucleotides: TGTGCCAGCTCACCACCGAATAGCGGGAGTTCGGATACGCAGTATTTT.